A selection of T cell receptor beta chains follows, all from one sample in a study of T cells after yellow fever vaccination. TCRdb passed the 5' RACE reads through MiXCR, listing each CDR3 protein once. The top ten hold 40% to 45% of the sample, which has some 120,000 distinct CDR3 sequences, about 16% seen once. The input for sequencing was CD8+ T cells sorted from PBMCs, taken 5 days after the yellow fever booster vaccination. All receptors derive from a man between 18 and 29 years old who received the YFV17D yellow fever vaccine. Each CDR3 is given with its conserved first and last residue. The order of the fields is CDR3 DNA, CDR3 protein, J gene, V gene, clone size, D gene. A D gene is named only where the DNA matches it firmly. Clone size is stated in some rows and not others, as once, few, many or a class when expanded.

TGTGCCAGCTCACGGGGGTCCAACTCACCCCTCCACTTT,CASSRGSNSPLHF,TRBJ1-6,TRBV18,-,-
TGCGTCGAAAGCCTAAAACAGGGGGATCCCGGGGAGCTGTTTTTT,CVESLKQGDPGELFF,TRBJ2-2,TRBV4-3,few,TRBD1
TGTGCCAGTAGCGTACTAGCGGGGGGGCGCGAGCAGTACTTC,CASSVLAGGREQYF,TRBJ2-7,TRBV19,-,TRBD2
TGTGCCAGCAGTTACGGGTCGGTCACTGAAGCTTTCTTT,CASSYGSVTEAFF,TRBJ1-1,TRBV6-5,-,-
TGTGCCAGCAGCGTAGCTACTGCCGGCCCCATTGCGGGAGATACGCAGTATTTT,CASSVATAGPIAGDTQYF,TRBJ2-3,TRBV9,-,-
TGTGCCAGCAGTTTCTCACAGGGGGCCACCGGGGAGCTGTTTTTT,CASSFSQGATGELFF,TRBJ2-2,TRBV28,few,TRBD1
TGTGCCAGCAGTAACTCGGGGGAGTATGGAGCCAAAAACATTCAGTACTTC,CASSNSGEYGAKNIQYF,TRBJ2-4,TRBV6-2/TRBV6-3,-,-
TGTGCCAGCGTAGGCCTTAACAATGAGCAGTTCTTC,CASVGLNNEQFF,TRBJ2-1,TRBV4-2,-,-
TGTGCCAGCAGCCCCGGTGGGGTTGCTGAAGCTTTCTTT,CASSPGGVAEAFF,TRBJ1-1,TRBV6-5,-,-
TGCGCCAGCAGCCAAGAAGCGGTGGCCCTCACCGGGGAGCTGTTTTTT,CASSQEAVALTGELFF,TRBJ2-2,TRBV4-3,few,-
TGTGCCAGCAGCCACACAGGGGATCCCTACGAGCAGTACTTC,CASSHTGDPYEQYF,TRBJ2-7,TRBV7-9,many,TRBD1